These T cell receptor beta chains were read from a single sample in a study of shared clonotypes between healthy human individuals. Profiling relied on immunoSEQ multiplex PCR, and the TCRdb table lists in-frame clones only, not all of them. The table has 2,500,000 or so clones, roughly 92% seen once; the top ten hold approximately 0.39%. Sequencing was done on a sample of naive CD4+ T cells from PBMCs. The source of these receptors is a man aged 18 to 29 in good health. Some clones in this sample may be carry-over from other donors' samples. Each CDR3 is given with its conserved first and last residue. D genes are given only for firm matches. Some rows have no size entry. The others give once, few or many, or a class for an expanded clone.

v_call	j_call	clone_size	d_call	cdr3_length	cdr3_aa	cdr3_nt
TRBV29-1	TRBJ2-5	-	-	14	CSVGLWSVGETQYF	TGCAGCGTTGGCCTATGGTCGGTCGGGGAGACCCAGTACTTC
TRBV7-8	TRBJ1-1	-	-	13	CASSSNSGTEAFF	TGTGCCAGCAGCTCCAACTCGGGAACTGAAGCTTTCTTT
TRBV18	TRBJ2-7	-	TRBD1	14	CASSAGTGSYEQYF	TGTGCCAGCTCAGCCGGGACAGGTTCCTACGAGCAGTACTTC
TRBV28	TRBJ1-4	-	-	15	CASTLGGATNEKLFF	TGTGCCAGCACCCTTGGGGGTGCAACTAATGAAAAACTGTTTTTT
TRBV7-2	TRBJ2-7	-	-	15	CASSQRPDSVYEQYF	TGTGCCAGCAGTCAGCGGCCCGATTCTGTCTACGAGCAGTACTTC
TRBV10-3	TRBJ1-4	-	-	14	CAISDRGADEKLFF	TGTGCCATCAGTGACAGGGGTGCAGATGAAAAACTGTTTTTT
TRBV28	TRBJ1-2	-	-	13	CASIPTTNYGYTF	TGTGCCAGCATCCCGACAACGAACTATGGCTACACCTTC
TRBV19	TRBJ1-1	-	-	14	CASSPGRMNTEAFF	TGTGCCAGTAGTCCCGGACGGATGAACACTGAAGCTTTCTTT
TRBV2	TRBJ2-5	-	TRBD1	13	CASSGTGASGKHF	TGTGCCAGCAGCGGGACAGGGGCAAGCGGGAAGCACTTC
TRBV28	TRBJ1-2	-	TRBD1	14	CASSLAGQSYGYTF	TGTGCCAGCAGTTTGGCGGGACAGTCCTATGGCTACACCTTC
TRBV4-1	TRBJ1-5	-	-	17	CASSQDGVGAWVQPQHF	TGCGCCAGCAGCCAAGATGGGGTGGGGGCTTGGGTTCAGCCCCAGCATTTT
TRBV6-6	TRBJ1-1	-	-	13	CASSYALNTEAFF	TGTGCCAGCAGTTACGCCCTGAACACTGAAGCTTTCTTT
TRBV7-8	TRBJ2-1	-	TRBD2	15	CASSLGGRDAGEQFF	TGTGCCAGCAGCTTAGGCGGGAGGGACGCGGGTGAGCAGTTCTTC
TRBV7-6	TRBJ2-5	-	-	15	CASSLALDSGETQYF	TGTGCCAGCAGCTTAGCCTTGGACTCGGGGGAGACCCAGTACTTC
TRBV5-1	TRBJ1-1	-	-	16	CASSLGYGNFNTEAFF	TGCGCCAGCAGCTTGGGGTACGGGAACTTTAACACTGAAGCTTTCTTT
TRBV9	TRBJ2-1	-	-	14	CASSVVGLTNEQFF	TGTGCCAGCAGCGTAGTAGGTCTCACCAATGAGCAGTTCTTC
TRBV5-4	TRBJ2-5	-	-	14	CASSRAAGGETQYF	TGTGCCAGCAGCCGGGCGGCAGGCGGAGAGACCCAGTACTTC
TRBV11-2	TRBJ2-2	-	-	16	CASSLDVTPVTGELFF	TGTGCCAGCAGCTTAGATGTGACTCCAGTAACCGGGGAGCTGTTTTTT
TRBV9	TRBJ2-3	-	-	13	CASSLADTDTQYF	TGTGCCAGCAGCTTGGCTGATACAGATACGCAGTATTTT
TRBV2	TRBJ1-2	-	-	12	CASRAGGGGYTF	TGTGCCAGCAGGGCGGGAGGTGGTGGCTACACCTTC
TRBV5-1	TRBJ2-3	-	TRBD2	14	CASSTRGSPDTQYF	TGCGCCAGCAGCACACGCGGGAGTCCAGATACGCAGTATTTT
TRBV5-1	TRBJ2-7	-	TRBD2	15	CASSPRGSGIYEQYF	TGCGCCAGCAGCCCCCGGGGAAGCGGGATCTACGAGCAGTACTTC
TRBV6-5	TRBJ1-3	-	-	14	CASSAINSGNTIYF	TGTGCCAGCAGTGCGATAAACTCTGGAAACACCATATATTTT
TRBV4-3	TRBJ1-1	-	-	15	CASSQRGTGNTEAFF	TGCGCCAGCAGCCAAAGAGGTACGGGAAACACTGAAGCTTTCTTT
TRBV9	TRBJ1-1	-	TRBD1	15	CASSDPRTGDTEAFF	TGTGCCAGCAGCGACCCCCGGACAGGTGACACTGAAGCTTTCTTT
TRBV5-1	TRBJ2-7	once	-	14	CASSLSGPSYEQYF	TGCGCCAGCAGCTTGTCAGGGCCTAGCTACGAGCAGTACTTC
TRBV5-1	TRBJ2-5	-	TRBD1	15	CASSILGTGEETQYF	TGCGCCAGCAGCATCCTCGGGACAGGGGAAGAGACCCAGTACTTC
TRBV15	TRBJ2-7	-	TRBD1	14	CATSSDRVVVEQYF	TGTGCCACCAGCAGTGACAGGGTAGTGGTCGAGCAGTACTTC
TRBV5-1	TRBJ2-3	once	-	15	CASTMGTASTDTQYF	TGCGCCAGCACCATGGGGACTGCTAGCACAGATACGCAGTATTTT
TRBV9	TRBJ2-3	-	-	15	CASSVESEPHRAQYF	TGTGCCAGCAGCGTAGAGAGCGAACCCCATCGGGCGCAGTATTTT
TRBV10-2	TRBJ2-3	-	-	14	CASSEYSRADTQYF	TGCGCCAGCAGTGAGTATAGCCGCGCAGATACGCAGTATTTT
TRBV6-1	TRBJ2-1	once	-	16	CASSEARKSSYNEQFF	TGTGCCAGCAGTGAAGCAAGAAAGAGCTCCTACAATGAGCAGTTCTTC
TRBV15	TRBJ2-1	-	-	16	CATSRTAHRSYNEQFF	TGTGCCACCAGCAGAACCGCCCATCGCTCCTACAATGAGCAGTTCTTC
TRBV28	TRBJ1-1	-	-	13	CASSLTEINEAFF	TGTGCCAGCAGTTTGACAGAGATCAATGAAGCTTTCTTT
TRBV5-1	TRBJ2-1	-	-	14	CASSLFQEYNEQFF	TGCGCCAGCAGCTTATTCCAGGAATACAATGAGCAGTTCTTC
TRBV5-1	TRBJ2-2	-	-	16	CASSLMHRSNTGELFF	TGCGCCAGCAGCCTAATGCACAGATCGAACACCGGGGAGCTGTTTTTT
TRBV4-2	TRBJ2-3	-	-	14	CASSPPGPADTQYF	TGTGCCAGCAGCCCCCCAGGCCCGGCAGATACGCAGTATTTT
TRBV5-4	TRBJ2-3	-	-	15	CASTLGATSTDTQYF	TGTGCCAGCACCCTGGGTGCGACCAGCACAGATACGCAGTATTTT
TRBV19	TRBJ2-3	once	TRBD2	15	CASSIGGRAVDTQYF	TGTGCCAGTAGTATCGGCGGGAGGGCCGTAGATACGCAGTATTTT
TRBV7-7	TRBJ2-2	-	-	15	CASSPSPPNTGELFF	TGTGCCAGCAGCCCTTCACCACCGAACACCGGGGAGCTGTTTTTT
TRBV4-1	TRBJ2-5	-	-	15	CASSQDGRVGETQYF	TGCGCCAGCAGCCAAGATGGACGGGTGGGGGAGACCCAGTACTTC
TRBV5-8	TRBJ2-7	-	-	13	CASSLWLGDEQYF	TGTGCCAGCAGCTTGTGGCTGGGCGACGAGCAGTACTTC
TRBV18	TRBJ1-1	-	TRBD1	16	CASSRRTGQRDTEAFF	TGTGCCAGCTCACGAAGGACAGGACAAAGGGACACTGAAGCTTTCTTT
TRBV30	TRBJ1-5	-	-	15	CAWTAGTGGNQPQHF	TGTGCCTGGACCGCCGGGACGGGAGGCAATCAGCCCCAGCATTTT
TRBV9	TRBJ1-2	-	TRBD1	14	CASSVEGTDYGYTF	TGTGCCAGCAGCGTAGAGGGGACAGACTATGGCTACACCTTC
TRBV4-1	TRBJ1-4	-	-	14	CASSPARRGEKLFF	TGCGCCAGCAGCCCGGCCAGGAGAGGTGAAAAACTGTTTTTT
TRBV28	TRBJ2-7	-	TRBD2	16	CASRPTGSGGHYEQYF	TGTGCCAGCAGGCCAACGGGAAGCGGGGGCCACTACGAGCAGTACTTC
TRBV7-9	TRBJ2-7	once	TRBD2	19	CASSLGAGLAGGPGREQYF	TGTGCCAGCAGCTTGGGCGCGGGACTAGCGGGAGGGCCAGGACGGGAGCAGTACTTC
TRBV15	TRBJ1-5	few	TRBD1	15	CATSSGQGLNQPQHF	TGTGCCACCAGCAGTGGACAGGGCCTAAATCAGCCCCAGCATTTT
TRBV19	TRBJ2-7	-	TRBD1	15	CASSFTGGSSYEQYF	TGTGCCAGTAGCTTTACAGGGGGGAGCTCCTACGAGCAGTACTTC
TRBV7-9	TRBJ2-1	-	TRBD1	12	CASSHEDREEFF	TGTGCCAGCAGCCACGAGGACAGGGAGGAGTTCTTC
TRBV28	TRBJ1-2	-	-	15	CASSSLSFGYSRYTF	TGTGCCAGCAGCAGTTTATCGTTCGGGTATTCTCGCTACACCTTC
TRBV2	TRBJ1-3	-	TRBD1	15	CASSLTGGSGNTIYF	TGTGCCAGCAGCTTAACAGGGGGCTCTGGAAACACCATATATTTT
TRBV18	TRBJ2-1	once	TRBD2	16	CASSPPSGASYNEQFF	TGTGCCAGCTCACCACCTAGCGGGGCATCCTACAATGAGCAGTTCTTC
TRBV28	TRBJ2-7	-	TRBD1	13	CASSIGTALEQYF	TGTGCCAGCAGTATCGGGACAGCCCTCGAGCAGTACTTC
TRBV5-1	TRBJ2-1	-	-	15	CASSSRLGSYNEQFF	TGCGCCAGCAGCTCAAGACTAGGCTCCTACAATGAGCAGTTCTTC
TRBV28	TRBJ2-5	once	TRBD1	14	CASSFRDRGETQYF	TGTGCCAGCAGTTTTCGGGACAGGGGGGAGACCCAGTACTTC
TRBV5-1	TRBJ1-1	-	-	14	CATAPTTTNTEAFF	TGCGCCACCGCACCTACTACAACGAACACTGAAGCTTTCTTT
TRBV7-3	TRBJ2-5	-	-	15	CASSLAGNAQETQYF	TGTGCCAGCAGCTTAGCAGGGAACGCGCAAGAGACCCAGTACTTC